What follows are 9 T cell receptor beta chains derived from one specimen sequenced in a study of T cells in Graves' hyperthyroidism and ophthalmopathy. Amplified TCR beta CDR3 regions derived from RNA transcripts. HTBI primers were employed in a first-round RT-PCR of the TCR CDR3. MiXCR, applied by TCRdb to the multiplex PCR reads, yields one record per CDR3 protein. The sample shows about 360,000 distinct CDR3 sequences, roughly 13% of them seen only once. The sample comprised blood. These receptors were taken from a woman between 18 and 30 years old with Graves' hyperthyroidism.

This clonotype has just a few counts. This chain uses TRBV19 with TRBJ1-2, with TRBD1 matching 8 bases. The CDR3 is 14 residues long. V trimming: 5 bases; J trimming: 8 bases; junction bases outside the gene matches: 10. Germline V gene lookup returns CDR1 LNHDA and CDR2 SQIVND (reference sequence). CDR3 loop: CASSATGVTRGYTF. The CDR3 DNA reads as TGTGCCAGTAGTGCGACAGGGGTAACGAGGGGCTACACCTTC.

This clonotype was detected many times. The chain joins TRBV6-2 or TRBV6-3 to TRBJ2-1; D not resolved. V shed 10 bases and J shed 6 bases, with 16 bases lying between them. The germline V gene encodes CDR1 MNHEY and CDR2 SVGEGT. The CDR3 runs to 13 residues. The DNA of the CDR3 is TGTGCCACACAGCTAGGTCCGGGCAATGAGCAGTTCTTC. Translation gives CATQLGPGNEQFF.

In its sample, this clonotype was seen a few times. The chain links TRBV19 to TRBJ2-1; no firm D call. The CDR3 runs 16 residues. The germline gives CDR1 LNHDA, CDR2 SQIVND (reference sequence). Trimming removed 4 bases from V and 0 bases from J, with 13 bases in between. CDR3 amino acids: CASSTPRMSSYNEQFF. The DNA for the CDR3 is TGTGCCAGTAGTACCCCCAGGATGAGCTCCTACAATGAGCAGTTCTTC. Looking up the rest from reference TRBV19 and TRBJ2-1 gives the full variable domain: DGGITQSPKYLFRKEGQNVTLSCEQNLNHDAMYWYRQDPGQGLRLIYYSQIVNDFQKGDIAEGYSVSREKKESFPLTVTSAQKNPTAFYLCASSTPRMSSYNEQFFGPGTRLTVL.

This clonotype appeared a few times. The V gene is TRBV19, the J gene TRBJ2-1, with a weak D call TRBD1 (6 bases). The CDR3 is 15 residues long. Germline CDR1 is LNHDA and CDR2 is SQIVND (reference sequence). V dropped 3 bases and J dropped 0 bases, with 9 bases sitting between them. As DNA, the CDR3 is TGTGCCAGTAGTATGATGGGGGCCTCCTACAATGAGCAGTTCTTC. It translates to CASSMMGASYNEQFF.

This clonotype has just a few counts. The V and J genes are TRBV20-1 and TRBJ2-1; TRBD2 matches 7 bases. Germline trimming cut 2 bases from V and 6 bases from J; bases unmatched to any gene: 7. Per germline, CDR1 DFQATT and CDR2 SNEGSKA (reference sequence). The CDR3 contains 14 residues. The CDR3 nucleotides are TGCAGTGCTAGACCAGCGGGGAGGGTCAATGAGCAGTTCTTC. Its protein is CSARPAGRVNEQFF.

This chain joins TRBV4-2 and TRBJ1-2; possibly TRBD1 for D (5 bases). CDR1 is LGHNA, CDR2 YNFKEQ, per germline. The CDR3 covers 15 residues. V lost 0 bases and J lost 7, with 15 bases in between. The CDR3 here is CASSQEGRDVRGYTF. DNA of the CDR3: TGTGCCAGCAGCCAAGAAGGCAGGGATGTTCGTGGCTACACCTTC.

This clonotype was counted ten times or more. The J gene is TRBJ2-1, the V gene TRBV5-1; 8 nucleotides match TRBD2. This CDR3 is built from 14 residues. The germline gives CDR1 SGHRS, CDR2 YFSETQ. V lost 2 bases and J lost 8; bases outside the gene matches: 6. CDR3 loop: CASSFAGGIDEQFF. CDR3 DNA sequence: TGCGCCAGCAGCTTCGCGGGGGGTATTGATGAGCAGTTCTTC.

This clonotype is a singleton in its sample. The chain combines TRBV3-1 with TRBJ2-7; tentative D call: TRBD1 (5 bases). The V end was cut by 0 bases, the J end by 3 bases, with 12 bases between. Germline-derived CDR1 and CDR2 are LGHDT and YNNKEL (reference sequence). The CDR3 runs to 15 residues. The CDR3 loop is CASSQDQGSFYEQYF. The CDR3 nucleotides read TGTGCCAGCAGCCAAGATCAGGGCTCTTTCTACGAGCAGTACTTC.

Many counts were recorded for this clonotype. The J gene is TRBJ1-1, the V gene TRBV13, with D possibly being TRBD1 (5 bases). Trimming pared 3 bases from V and 12 bases from J, leaving 17 bases between. CDR3 length equals 13 residues. Germline loops: CDR1 PRHDT, CDR2 FYEKMQ (reference sequence). CDR3 residues: CASSFGAPRGTFF. The CDR3 region has the DNA TGTGCCAGCAGCTTTGGGGCGCCCCGAGGGACTTTCTTT.